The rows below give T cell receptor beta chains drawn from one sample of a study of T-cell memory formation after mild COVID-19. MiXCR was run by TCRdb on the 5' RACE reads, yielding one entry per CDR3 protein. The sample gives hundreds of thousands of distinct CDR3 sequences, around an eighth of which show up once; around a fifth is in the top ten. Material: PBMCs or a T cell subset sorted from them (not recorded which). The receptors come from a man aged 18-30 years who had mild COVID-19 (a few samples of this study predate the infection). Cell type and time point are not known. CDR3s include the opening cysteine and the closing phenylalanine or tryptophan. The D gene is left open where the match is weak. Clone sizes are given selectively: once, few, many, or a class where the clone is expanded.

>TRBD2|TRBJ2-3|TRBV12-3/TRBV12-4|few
CASSPTVGGVTDTQYF
TGTGCCAGCAGTCCCACGGTCGGGGGGGTCACAGATACGCAGTATTTT
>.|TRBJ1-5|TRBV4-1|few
CASSDRQVSNQPQHF
TGCGCCAGCAGCGATAGACAGGTTAGCAATCAGCCCCAGCATTTT
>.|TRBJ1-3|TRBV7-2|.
CASRGTGIDTIYF
TGTGCCAGCAGGGGCACGGGGATTGACACCATATATTTT
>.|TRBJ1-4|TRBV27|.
CASSPGRIGEKLFF
TGTGCCAGCAGCCCGGGGCGGATTGGGGAAAAACTGTTTTTT
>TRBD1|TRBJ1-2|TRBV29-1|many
CSVAGQGADGYTF
TGCAGCGTTGCGGGACAGGGGGCTGATGGCTACACCTTC
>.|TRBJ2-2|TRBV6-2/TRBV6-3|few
CASSYARQPTGELFF
TGTGCCAGCAGTTACGCCCGACAGCCGACCGGGGAGCTGTTTTTT
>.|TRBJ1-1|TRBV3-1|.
CASSQSTVGGTEAFF
TGTGCCAGCAGCCAGTCGACAGTTGGAGGCACTGAAGCTTTCTTT
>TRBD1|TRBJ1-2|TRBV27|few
CASSLRTGTHYGYTF
TGTGCCAGCAGTCTAAGGACAGGGACTCACTATGGCTACACCTTC
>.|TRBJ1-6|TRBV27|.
CASSLLEYNSPLHF
TGTGCCAGCAGTTTGTTAGAGTATAATTCACCCCTCCACTTT
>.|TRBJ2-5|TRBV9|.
CASSVGISYSEEETQYF
TGTGCCAGCAGCGTAGGGATATCCTACTCCGAAGAAGAGACCCAGTACTTC
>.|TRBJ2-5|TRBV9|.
CASSVGGGVETQYF
TGTGCCAGCAGCGTAGGAGGCGGGGTGGAGACCCAGTACTTC
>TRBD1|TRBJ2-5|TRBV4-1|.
CASSQAPGQGSVETQYF
TGCGCCAGCAGCCAAGCGCCGGGACAGGGGTCGGTGGAGACCCAGTACTTC
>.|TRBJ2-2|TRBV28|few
CASSLMGEGTGELFF
TGTGCCAGCAGTTTAATGGGGGAAGGAACCGGGGAGCTGTTTTTT
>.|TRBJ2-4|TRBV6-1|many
CASSEKKGGGLTKNIQYF
TGTGCCAGCAGTGAAAAGAAGGGGGGAGGATTGACCAAAAACATTCAGTACTTC
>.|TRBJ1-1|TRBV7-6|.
CASSSPVGGDTEAFF
TGTGCCAGCAGCTCTCCGGTCGGGGGAGACACTGAAGCTTTCTTT
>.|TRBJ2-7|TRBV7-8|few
CASSLFLRPYEQYF
TGTGCCAGCAGCCTATTTCTCCGGCCCTACGAGCAGTACTTC
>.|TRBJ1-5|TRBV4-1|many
CASRDRDVSNQPQHF
TGCGCCAGCAGGGACCGGGACGTAAGCAATCAGCCCCAGCATTTT
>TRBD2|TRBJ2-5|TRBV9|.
CASSVAGGYQETQYF
TGTGCCAGCAGCGTAGCCGGGGGGTACCAAGAGACCCAGTACTTC
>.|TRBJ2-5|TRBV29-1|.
CSVEKTGAPETQYF
TGCAGCGTTGAAAAAACCGGGGCCCCGGAGACCCAGTACTTC
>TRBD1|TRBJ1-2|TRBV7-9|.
CASSSTTWTGNRYGYTF
TGTGCCAGCAGCTCAACAACCTGGACAGGGAATCGCTATGGCTACACCTTC
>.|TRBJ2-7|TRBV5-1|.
CASMPGRGPYEQYF
TGCGCCAGCATGCCGGGCCGGGGACCCTACGAGCAGTACTTC
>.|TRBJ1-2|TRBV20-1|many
CSARVLGRYGYTF
TGCAGTGCTAGAGTTCTGGGAAGGTATGGCTACACCTTC
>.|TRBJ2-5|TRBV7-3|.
CASSRSGPSGETQYF
TGTGCCAGCAGCCGCTCGGGGCCCTCCGGAGAGACCCAGTACTTC
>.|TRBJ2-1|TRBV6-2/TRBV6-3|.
CARGKARFF
TGTGCCAGGGGGAAGGCGAGGTTCTTC